This T cell receptor (beta chain) was recorded in a study of PD-L1 blockade in urothelial cancer. The repertoire was sequenced with immunoSEQ multiplex PCR; TCRdb's copy has only in-frame clones and lacks some. The sample lists some 30,000 clones, about 89% occurring once. Unmatched junction bases numbered 6, after V lost 5 bases and J lost 5 bases. The CDR3 totals 14 residues. CDR1 and CDR2 (germline): MNHEY, SMNVEV (reference sequence). By share, this clone counts as medium-sized (0.01 to 0.1%). This sequence originates from a man aged 50-59 years with urothelial cancer. V is TRBV27 and J is TRBJ1-5, with 7 nucleotides matching TRBD1. The sequences come from PBMCs, collected around atezolizumab (anti-PD-L1) treatment. This CDR3 reads CASSPWDSHQPQHF. CDR3 in DNA: TGTGCCAGCAGTCCGTGGGACAGCCATCAGCCCCAGCATTTT.